The 17 T cell receptor beta chains given below trace back to one sample, sequenced in a study of CD8 T cells in Susac syndrome. Random hexamers primed reverse transcription of about 0.5 to 1 ug RNA. A single record per CDR3 protein comes from TCRdb applying MiXCR to the immunoSEQ multiplex PCR reads. Among about 200,000 distinct CDR3 sequences listed, approximately 96% were seen once. The sample was CD4+ T cells from PBMCs. The receptors here all came from a human donor with multiple sclerosis.

This clonotype was seen a single time. The chain is built from TRBV29-1 and TRBJ2-5; tentative D call: TRBD1 (5 bases). The CDR3 is made up of 16 amino acids. Germline V gene lookup returns CDR1 SQVTM and CDR2 ANQGSEA. The V and J ends lost 1 base and 0 bases respectively, with 15 bases between them. CDR3 nucleotide sequence: TGCAGCGTTGAAGGGGCGGCCTCAGGGTACCAAGAGACCCAGTACTTC. It specifies CSVEGAASGYQETQYF.

The sample holds one count of this clonotype. This chain links TRBV30 with TRBJ1-1; D is undetermined. Trimming stripped 6 bases from V and 3 bases from J, with 20 bases between. This CDR3 is built from 15 residues. Germline V lookup: CDR1 GTSNPN, CDR2 SVGIG (reference sequence). This chain's CDR3 is CACGGWRWYDTEAFF. For the CDR3, the DNA is TGTGCCTGCGGTGGGTGGAGGTGGTACGACACTGAAGCTTTCTTT.

This chain connects TRBV12-3 or TRBV12-4 to TRBJ1-2; D is unclear. This CDR3 is built from 13 residues. Trimming removed 2 bases at V and 8 bases at J, with 12 bases between. CDR3 nucleotide sequence: TGTGCCAGCAGTTTAAGGCTGGAGGGCGGCTACACCTTC. This codes for CASSLRLEGGYTF.

The chain recombines TRBV15 with TRBJ1-5; D remains unclear. The V gene lost 3 bases and the J gene lost 0 bases, with 6 bases spanning the gap. This CDR3 has 14 residues. In germline, CDR1 is LNHNV, CDR2 YYDKDF (reference sequence). The CDR3 coding sequence is TGTGCCACCAGCAGCACAACTAGCAATCAGCCCCAGCATTTT. Its translation: CATSSTTSNQPQHF.

The chain combines TRBV20-1 with TRBJ2-5; TRBD2 aligns across 7 bases. This CDR3 is built from 13 residues. V dropped 6 bases and J dropped 4; count of bases not matched to a gene: 8. Germline CDR1 reads DFQATT; CDR2 reads SNEGSKA (reference sequence). The CDR3 reads CSAGLRGRETQYF. The CDR3 DNA reads TGCAGTGCGGGACTAAGAGGGCGAGAGACCCAGTACTTC.

This sequence joins TRBV20-1 and TRBJ2-1; tentatively, D is TRBD2 (5 bases). Germline assignment: CDR1 DFQATT and CDR2 SNEGSKA (reference sequence). V lost 6 bases and J lost 1, with 16 bases in between. This CDR3 has 15 residues. The CDR3 is CSAEDWAGSYNEQFF. The CDR3, as DNA: TGCAGTGCGGAGGACTGGGCGGGTTCCTACAATGAGCAGTTCTTC.

The J gene is TRBJ2-5, the V gene TRBV5-1; D is unclear. Between the trimmed V and J ends, which lost 0 bases and 3 bases, there was a span of 6 bases. Germline CDR1 and CDR2: SGHRS and YFSETQ. This CDR3 has 13 amino acids. The CDR3 reads CASSLDQKETQYF. The CDR3 coding sequence is TGCGCCAGCAGCTTGGACCAGAAAGAGACCCAGTACTTC.

J is TRBJ1-1 and V is TRBV7-9; D is possibly TRBD1 (6 bases). V was clipped by 1 base and J by 0 bases, with 9 bases between them. The CDR3 is made up of 15 amino acids. CDR1 and CDR2 from the germline V gene are SEHNR and FQNEAQ (reference sequence). The CDR3 DNA reads as TGTGCCAGCAGCTTAGGCGGGGGCTTGAACACTGAAGCTTTCTTT. Translating gives CASSLGGGLNTEAFF.

This sequence joins TRBV7-9 and TRBJ2-7; a possible D gene is TRBD1 (6 bases). The CDR3 contains 15 residues. Germline CDR1 and CDR2: SEHNR and FQNEAQ (reference sequence). Trimming took off 0 bases at V and 3 bases at J, with 12 bases between the two ends. In DNA form, the CDR3 reads TGTGCCAGCAGCTTAGCGGGGGCAGGCGGCTACGAGCAGTACTTC. Its protein product is CASSLAGAGGYEQYF.

This chain joins TRBV20-1 and TRBJ1-1; D call uncertain. Deletions cut 7 bases from V and 0 bases from J, with 12 bases between. The germline V gene encodes CDR1 DFQATT and CDR2 SNEGSKA (reference sequence). CDR3 length: 13 amino acids. This chain's CDR3 is CSVVTDMNTEAFF. The CDR3 DNA follows: TGCAGTGTTGTGACCGATATGAACACTGAAGCTTTCTTT.

The V call is TRBV6-2 or TRBV6-3, the J call TRBJ2-3; D perhaps matches TRBD2 (6 bases). Deletions cut 2 bases from V and 1 base from J, with 10 bases between. The CDR3 is 15 amino acids. The germline V gene has CDR1 MNHEY and CDR2 SVGEGT. In DNA, the CDR3 is TGTGCCAGCAGTTACCGCGGGGTAGGCACAGATACGCAGTATTTT. Translation gives CASSYRGVGTDTQYF.

This clonotype was found once. V usage is TRBV20-1 and J usage is TRBJ1-5; TRBD1 might be the D (6 bases). The V end was cut by 0 bases, the J end by 6 bases, with 12 bases between. The CDR3 loop spans 14 amino acids. CDR1 is DFQATT and CDR2 is SNEGSKA in the germline V gene (reference sequence). CDR3 DNA: TGCAGTGCTAGAGACCCGGGGGCAGCTCAGCCCCAGCATTTT. Translation: CSARDPGAAQPQHF.

The V gene is TRBV5-6, the J gene TRBJ2-3; 10 bases agree with TRBD2. The germline gives CDR1 SGHDT, CDR2 YYEEEE. Trimming removed 4 bases from V and 5 bases from J; junction bases left unmatched: 7. This CDR3 has 15 amino acids. The CDR3 bases are TGTGCCAGCAGCCGTAGACTAGCGGGTGGAGATACGCAGTATTTT. Its translation: CASSRRLAGGDTQYF.

This clonotype was recorded only once. The J gene is TRBJ2-1, the V gene TRBV30; D is uncertain. This CDR3 comprises 15 residues. V was pared by 0 bases and J by 0 bases, with 9 bases between. Germline CDR1 GTSNPN, CDR2 SVGIG (reference sequence). For the CDR3, the DNA is TGTGCCTGGAGTGTACAGTCAAGCTCCTACAATGAGCAGTTCTTC. Translation gives CAWSVQSSSYNEQFF.

V and J are TRBV7-9 and TRBJ1-1; a weak D match, TRBD1 (5 bases). Germline V gene lookup returns CDR1 SEHNR and CDR2 FQNEAQ (reference sequence). CDR3 length equals 12 residues. V gave up 2 bases and J gave up 7 bases, with 8 bases separating them. The CDR3: CASSLLGGEAFF. The DNA of the CDR3 is TGTGCCAGCAGCTTACTGGGGGGTGAAGCTTTCTTT. The entire variable domain, with the rest obtained from reference TRBV7-9 and TRBJ1-1, is as follows: DTGVSQNPRHKITKRGQNVTFRCDPISEHNRLYWYRQTLGQGPEFLTYFQNEAQLEKSRLLSDRFSAERPKGSFSTLEIQRTEQGDSAMYLCASSLLGGEAFFGQGTRLTVV.

J is TRBJ2-1 and V is TRBV20-1, with D possibly being TRBD2 (6 bases). The germline gives CDR1 DFQATT, CDR2 SNEGSKA (reference sequence). The V and J ends lost 0 bases and 7 bases respectively, with 13 bases between them. The CDR3 covers 14 residues. The CDR3 DNA is TGCAGTGCTAGAGACCCCCGACTAGTTAATGAGCAGTTCTTC. This encodes CSARDPRLVNEQFF.

This clonotype came up once. The rearrangement joins TRBV7-9 to TRBJ1-2; no definite D call. CDR1 is SEHNR and CDR2 is FQNEAQ in the germline V gene (reference sequence). CDR3 length: 14 residues. The V gene lost 3 bases and the J gene lost 4 bases, with 12 bases spanning the gap. In DNA, the CDR3 is TGTGCCAGCAGCTTGATGGGAGTTGGCTATGGCTACACCTTC. Its protein product is CASSLMGVGYGYTF.